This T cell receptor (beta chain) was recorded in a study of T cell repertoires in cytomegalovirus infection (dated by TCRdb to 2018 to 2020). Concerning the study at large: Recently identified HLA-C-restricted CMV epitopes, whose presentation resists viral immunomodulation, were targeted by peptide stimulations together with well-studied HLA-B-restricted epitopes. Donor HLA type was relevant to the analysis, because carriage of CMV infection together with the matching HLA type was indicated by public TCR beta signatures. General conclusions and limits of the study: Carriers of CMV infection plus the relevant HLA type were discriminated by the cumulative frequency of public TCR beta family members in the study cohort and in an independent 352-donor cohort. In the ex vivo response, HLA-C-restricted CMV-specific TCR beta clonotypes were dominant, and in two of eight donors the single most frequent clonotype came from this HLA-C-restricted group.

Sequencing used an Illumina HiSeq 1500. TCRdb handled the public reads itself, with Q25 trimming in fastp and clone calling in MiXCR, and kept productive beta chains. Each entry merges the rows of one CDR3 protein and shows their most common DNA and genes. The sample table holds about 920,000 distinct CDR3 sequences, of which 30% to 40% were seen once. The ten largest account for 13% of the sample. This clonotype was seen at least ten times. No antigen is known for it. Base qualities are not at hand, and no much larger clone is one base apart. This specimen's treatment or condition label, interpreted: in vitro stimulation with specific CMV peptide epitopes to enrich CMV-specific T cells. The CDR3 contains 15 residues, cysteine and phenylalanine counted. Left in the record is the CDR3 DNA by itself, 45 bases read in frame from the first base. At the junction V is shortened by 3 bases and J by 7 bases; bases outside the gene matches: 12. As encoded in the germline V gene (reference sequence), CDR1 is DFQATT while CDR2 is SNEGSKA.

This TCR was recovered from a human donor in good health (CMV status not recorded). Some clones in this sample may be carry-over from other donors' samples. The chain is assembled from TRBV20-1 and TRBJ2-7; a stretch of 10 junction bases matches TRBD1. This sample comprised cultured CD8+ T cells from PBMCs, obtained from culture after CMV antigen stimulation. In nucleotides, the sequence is TGCAGTGCTAGGGTCCGGGACAGGGGAACTGGGGAGCAGTACTTC. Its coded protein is CSARVRDRGTGEQYF.